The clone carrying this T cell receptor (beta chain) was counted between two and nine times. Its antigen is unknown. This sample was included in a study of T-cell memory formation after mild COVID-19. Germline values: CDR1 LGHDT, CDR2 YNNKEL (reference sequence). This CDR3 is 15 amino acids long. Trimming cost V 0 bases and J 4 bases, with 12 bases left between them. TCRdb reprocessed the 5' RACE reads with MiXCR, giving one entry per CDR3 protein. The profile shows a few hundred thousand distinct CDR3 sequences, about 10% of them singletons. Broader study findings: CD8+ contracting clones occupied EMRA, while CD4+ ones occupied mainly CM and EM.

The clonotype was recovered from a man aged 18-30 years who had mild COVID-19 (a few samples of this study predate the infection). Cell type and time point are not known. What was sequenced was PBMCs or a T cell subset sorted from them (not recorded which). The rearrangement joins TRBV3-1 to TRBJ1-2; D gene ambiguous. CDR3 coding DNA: TGTGCCAGCAGCCAAGAACTGCGATCTCTCTATGGCTACACCTTC. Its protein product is CASSQELRSLYGYTF. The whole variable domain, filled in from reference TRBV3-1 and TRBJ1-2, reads DTAVSQTPKYLVTQMGNDKSIKCEQNLGHDTMYWYKQDSKKFLKIMFSYNNKELIINETVPNRFSPKSPDKAHLNLHINSLELGDSAVYFCASSQELRSLYGYTFGSGTRLTVV.